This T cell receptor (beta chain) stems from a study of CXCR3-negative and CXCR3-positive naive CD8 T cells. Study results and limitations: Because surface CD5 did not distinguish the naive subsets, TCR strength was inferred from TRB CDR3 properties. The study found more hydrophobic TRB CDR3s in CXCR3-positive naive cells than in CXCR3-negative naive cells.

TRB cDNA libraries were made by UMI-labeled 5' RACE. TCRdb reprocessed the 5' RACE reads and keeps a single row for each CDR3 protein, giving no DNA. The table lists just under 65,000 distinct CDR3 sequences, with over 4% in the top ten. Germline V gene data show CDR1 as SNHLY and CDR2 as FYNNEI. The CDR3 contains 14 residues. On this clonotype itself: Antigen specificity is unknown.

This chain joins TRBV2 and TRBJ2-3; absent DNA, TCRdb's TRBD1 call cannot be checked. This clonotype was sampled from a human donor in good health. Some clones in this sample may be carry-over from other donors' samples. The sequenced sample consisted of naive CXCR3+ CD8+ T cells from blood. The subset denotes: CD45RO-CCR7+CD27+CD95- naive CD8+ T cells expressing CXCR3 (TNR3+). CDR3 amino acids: CASATGEITDTQYF.